The 4 T cell receptor beta chains below come from one sample, sequenced in a study of cytomegalovirus exposure and HLA in healthy donors. The study ran its PCR with 60 Vbeta and 13 Jbeta primers. The repertoire was sequenced with immunoSEQ multiplex PCR; TCRdb's copy has only in-frame clones and lacks some. The sample has roughly 130,000 clones; around 70% are singletons. The sequenced sample consisted of PBMCs. The source of these receptors is a woman aged 40-49 years in good health and CMV-seropositive.

The chain employs TRBV5-1 and TRBJ2-5; D gene ambiguous. Germline loops: CDR1 SGHRS, CDR2 YFSETQ. V was pared by 1 base and J by 1 base, with 8 bases between. This CDR3 spans 14 amino acids. In DNA form, the CDR3 reads TGCGCCAGCAGCTTGATGGGCCCCCAAGAGACCCAGTACTTC. It yields the protein CASSLMGPQETQYF.

This clone has a handful of counts. V is TRBV2 and J is TRBJ2-3; 8 bases map to TRBD2. V trimming: 7 bases; J trimming: 4 bases; junction bases outside the gene matches: 10. The CDR3 has 15 residues. Looked up from germline, CDR1 is SNHLY and CDR2 is FYNNEI. The CDR3 sequence: CASTSRLALSDTQYF. The DNA of the CDR3 is TGTGCCAGCACTAGCAGACTAGCGTTATCAGATACGCAGTATTTT.

This clone was counted once. CDR3 residues: CASSSPGTGGAYGYTF. DNA of the CDR3: TGTGCCAGCAGCAGTCCCGGGACAGGGGGCGCCTATGGCTACACCTTC. The V call is TRBV5-4, the J call TRBJ1-2, with 12 bases lining up with TRBD1. CDR3 length: 16 amino acids. The V segment lost 4 bases and the J segment 4 bases; nucleotides outside the gene matches: 8. Germline V CDR1 and CDR2: SGHNT, YYREEE (reference sequence).

This clone was seen only once. This chain connects TRBV29-1 to TRBJ2-3; 10 positions match TRBD2. Unmatched junction bases numbered 11, after V lost 6 bases and J lost 5 bases. This CDR3 comprises 15 residues. Germline values: CDR1 SQVTM, CDR2 ANQGSEA. The DNA of the CDR3 is TGCAGCGTCGCTACCCCCAGCGGGGGGGGAGATACGCAGTATTTT. This sequence encodes CSVATPSGGGDTQYF.